This T cell receptor (beta chain) was captured in a study of blood T cell repertoires in COVID-19. Across the study: COVID-19 samples collected from the United States, Italy and Spain covered acute and convalescent phases.

This CDR3 has 13 amino acids. With 7 bases removed from V and 3 bases from J, the gap between germline ends came to 12 bases. This table comes from immunoSEQ multiplex PCR, and its TCRdb copy is limited to in-frame clones, with some not included. The table lists 200,000 to 300,000 clones, 70% to 90% of them singletons. This clonotype was obtained from a man aged 50 or older with acute or convalescent COVID-19. The rearrangement links TRBV12-3 or TRBV12-4 to TRBJ1-2; maybe TRBD1 (5 bases). Sequenced material: peripheral blood. CDR3 sequence: CASTGGVDYGYTF. The CDR3 nucleotides read TGTGCCAGCACCGGGGGGGTTGACTATGGCTACACCTTC.